The 9 T cell receptor beta chains listed next were all sequenced from one sample in a study of blood T cell repertoires in COVID-19. The data were produced by immunoSEQ multiplex PCR, yet TCRdb's version contains in-frame clones alone and is incomplete. The sample includes some 400,000 clones, roughly nine tenths of them seen just once. The sample consisted of PBMCs or T cells enriched from blood (not recorded which). All receptors come from a woman in her thirties who had recovered from COVID-19.

The rearrangement links TRBV4-2 to TRBJ1-3; possibly TRBD1 for D (5 bases). Germline V gene sequence: CDR1 LGHNA, CDR2 YNFKEQ. CDR3 length: 17 residues. Trimming removed 3 bases at V and 0 bases at J, with 15 bases between. CDR3 DNA: TGTGCCAGCAGCCAGGCCGGGACTCTGGGCTCTGGAAACACCATATATTTT. It specifies CASSQAGTLGSGNTIYF.

The genes are TRBV19 and TRBJ2-1; 8 nucleotides line up with TRBD2. The junction had 6 bases not matched to a gene; V was cut back by 3 bases and J by 5 bases. There are 15 residues in the CDR3. Per germline, CDR1 LNHDA and CDR2 SQIVND (reference sequence). The CDR3 here is CASSISGGANNEQFF. The CDR3, as DNA: TGTGCCAGTAGTATCTCCGGGGGGGCTAACAATGAGCAGTTCTTC.

V and J are TRBV7-2 and TRBJ2-1; 15 nucleotides agree with TRBD2. With V trimmed by 5 bases and J by 9 bases, 8 bases remained unmatched. Germline assignment: CDR1 SGHTA and CDR2 FQGNSA. The CDR3 is 16 amino acids. The CDR3 loop reads CASSLRTSGGGGEQFF. The CDR3 nucleotides are TGTGCCAGCAGCCTCAGGACTAGCGGGGGGGGAGGTGAGCAGTTCTTC. Full variable domain (remainder filled in from reference TRBV7-2 and TRBJ2-1): GAGVSQSPSNKVTEKGKDVELRCDPISGHTALYWYRQSLGQGLEFLIYFQGNSAPDKSGLPSDRFSAERTGGSVSTLTIQRTQQEDSAVYLCASSLRTSGGGGEQFFGPGTRLTVL.

The rearrangement joins TRBV3-1 (or the pseudogene TRBV3-2) to TRBJ2-1; D is perhaps TRBD2 (6 bases). CDR3 length equals 16 residues. Germline CDR1 LGHDT, CDR2 YNNKEL (reference sequence). With 2 bases removed from V and 6 bases from J, the gap between germline ends came to 17 bases. CDR3 nucleotide sequence: TGTGCCAGCAGCCAAAGCCGGGAGCTTAGAGGCAATGAGCAGTTCTTC. Amino acid sequence: CASSQSRELRGNEQFF.

J is TRBJ2-1 and V is TRBV18; TRBD1 aligns across 11 bases. From germline, CDR1 is KGHSH and CDR2 LQKENI. Losses at the gene ends were 5 bases for V and 0 bases for J; bases not matched to a gene: 3. This CDR3 contains 16 residues. The CDR3 DNA sequence: TGTGCCAGCTCATACGGGACAGGGGGCTCCTACAATGAGCAGTTCTTC. As protein: CASSYGTGGSYNEQFF.

V and J are TRBV13 and TRBJ1-1, with D perhaps TRBD1 (6 bases). Trimming stripped 2 bases from V and 1 base from J, with 8 bases between. The CDR3 length is 14 residues. Germline values: CDR1 PRHDT, CDR2 FYEKMQ (reference sequence). CDR3 sequence: CASSLTQGNTEAFF. As DNA, the CDR3 is TGTGCCAGCAGCTTAACACAGGGGAACACTGAAGCTTTCTTT.

V gene TRBV27 combines with J gene TRBJ2-7, with D maybe TRBD2 (7 bases). The CDR3 runs 14 residues. V shed 3 bases and J shed 4 bases, with 13 bases lying between them. The germline V gene encodes CDR1 MNHEY and CDR2 SMNVEV (reference sequence). The CDR3 nucleotides read TGTGCCAGCAGTTTGGGGAGGGGGGCTTACGAGCAGTACTTC. This gives the protein CASSLGRGAYEQYF.

The chain employs TRBV18 and TRBJ1-5, with TRBD1 identical over 10 bases. Germline assignment: CDR1 KGHSH and CDR2 LQKENI. The CDR3 is 15 amino acids. V lost 6 bases to trimming and J lost 5 bases; unmatched junction nucleotides: 7. The CDR3 bases are TGTGCCAGCTCTCCCCCGGGACAGGGGTATCAGCCCCAGCATTTT. Encoded protein: CASSPPGQGYQPQHF.

The V call is TRBV7-8, the J call TRBJ1-1, with no clear D. Germline loops: CDR1 SGHVS, CDR2 FQNEAQ. This CDR3 contains 15 residues. Trimming cost V 6 bases and J 0 bases, with 14 bases left between them. CDR3 in DNA: TGTGCCAGCAGTTTGATCAAGACAATGAACACTGAAGCTTTCTTT. As protein: CASSLIKTMNTEAFF. The whole variable domain, filled in from reference TRBV7-8 and TRBJ1-1, reads GAGVSQSPRYKVAKRGQDVALRCDPISGHVSLFWYQQALGQGPEFLTYFQNEAQLDKSGLPSDRFFAERPEGSVSTLKIQRTQQEDSAVYLCASSLIKTMNTEAFFGQGTRLTVV.